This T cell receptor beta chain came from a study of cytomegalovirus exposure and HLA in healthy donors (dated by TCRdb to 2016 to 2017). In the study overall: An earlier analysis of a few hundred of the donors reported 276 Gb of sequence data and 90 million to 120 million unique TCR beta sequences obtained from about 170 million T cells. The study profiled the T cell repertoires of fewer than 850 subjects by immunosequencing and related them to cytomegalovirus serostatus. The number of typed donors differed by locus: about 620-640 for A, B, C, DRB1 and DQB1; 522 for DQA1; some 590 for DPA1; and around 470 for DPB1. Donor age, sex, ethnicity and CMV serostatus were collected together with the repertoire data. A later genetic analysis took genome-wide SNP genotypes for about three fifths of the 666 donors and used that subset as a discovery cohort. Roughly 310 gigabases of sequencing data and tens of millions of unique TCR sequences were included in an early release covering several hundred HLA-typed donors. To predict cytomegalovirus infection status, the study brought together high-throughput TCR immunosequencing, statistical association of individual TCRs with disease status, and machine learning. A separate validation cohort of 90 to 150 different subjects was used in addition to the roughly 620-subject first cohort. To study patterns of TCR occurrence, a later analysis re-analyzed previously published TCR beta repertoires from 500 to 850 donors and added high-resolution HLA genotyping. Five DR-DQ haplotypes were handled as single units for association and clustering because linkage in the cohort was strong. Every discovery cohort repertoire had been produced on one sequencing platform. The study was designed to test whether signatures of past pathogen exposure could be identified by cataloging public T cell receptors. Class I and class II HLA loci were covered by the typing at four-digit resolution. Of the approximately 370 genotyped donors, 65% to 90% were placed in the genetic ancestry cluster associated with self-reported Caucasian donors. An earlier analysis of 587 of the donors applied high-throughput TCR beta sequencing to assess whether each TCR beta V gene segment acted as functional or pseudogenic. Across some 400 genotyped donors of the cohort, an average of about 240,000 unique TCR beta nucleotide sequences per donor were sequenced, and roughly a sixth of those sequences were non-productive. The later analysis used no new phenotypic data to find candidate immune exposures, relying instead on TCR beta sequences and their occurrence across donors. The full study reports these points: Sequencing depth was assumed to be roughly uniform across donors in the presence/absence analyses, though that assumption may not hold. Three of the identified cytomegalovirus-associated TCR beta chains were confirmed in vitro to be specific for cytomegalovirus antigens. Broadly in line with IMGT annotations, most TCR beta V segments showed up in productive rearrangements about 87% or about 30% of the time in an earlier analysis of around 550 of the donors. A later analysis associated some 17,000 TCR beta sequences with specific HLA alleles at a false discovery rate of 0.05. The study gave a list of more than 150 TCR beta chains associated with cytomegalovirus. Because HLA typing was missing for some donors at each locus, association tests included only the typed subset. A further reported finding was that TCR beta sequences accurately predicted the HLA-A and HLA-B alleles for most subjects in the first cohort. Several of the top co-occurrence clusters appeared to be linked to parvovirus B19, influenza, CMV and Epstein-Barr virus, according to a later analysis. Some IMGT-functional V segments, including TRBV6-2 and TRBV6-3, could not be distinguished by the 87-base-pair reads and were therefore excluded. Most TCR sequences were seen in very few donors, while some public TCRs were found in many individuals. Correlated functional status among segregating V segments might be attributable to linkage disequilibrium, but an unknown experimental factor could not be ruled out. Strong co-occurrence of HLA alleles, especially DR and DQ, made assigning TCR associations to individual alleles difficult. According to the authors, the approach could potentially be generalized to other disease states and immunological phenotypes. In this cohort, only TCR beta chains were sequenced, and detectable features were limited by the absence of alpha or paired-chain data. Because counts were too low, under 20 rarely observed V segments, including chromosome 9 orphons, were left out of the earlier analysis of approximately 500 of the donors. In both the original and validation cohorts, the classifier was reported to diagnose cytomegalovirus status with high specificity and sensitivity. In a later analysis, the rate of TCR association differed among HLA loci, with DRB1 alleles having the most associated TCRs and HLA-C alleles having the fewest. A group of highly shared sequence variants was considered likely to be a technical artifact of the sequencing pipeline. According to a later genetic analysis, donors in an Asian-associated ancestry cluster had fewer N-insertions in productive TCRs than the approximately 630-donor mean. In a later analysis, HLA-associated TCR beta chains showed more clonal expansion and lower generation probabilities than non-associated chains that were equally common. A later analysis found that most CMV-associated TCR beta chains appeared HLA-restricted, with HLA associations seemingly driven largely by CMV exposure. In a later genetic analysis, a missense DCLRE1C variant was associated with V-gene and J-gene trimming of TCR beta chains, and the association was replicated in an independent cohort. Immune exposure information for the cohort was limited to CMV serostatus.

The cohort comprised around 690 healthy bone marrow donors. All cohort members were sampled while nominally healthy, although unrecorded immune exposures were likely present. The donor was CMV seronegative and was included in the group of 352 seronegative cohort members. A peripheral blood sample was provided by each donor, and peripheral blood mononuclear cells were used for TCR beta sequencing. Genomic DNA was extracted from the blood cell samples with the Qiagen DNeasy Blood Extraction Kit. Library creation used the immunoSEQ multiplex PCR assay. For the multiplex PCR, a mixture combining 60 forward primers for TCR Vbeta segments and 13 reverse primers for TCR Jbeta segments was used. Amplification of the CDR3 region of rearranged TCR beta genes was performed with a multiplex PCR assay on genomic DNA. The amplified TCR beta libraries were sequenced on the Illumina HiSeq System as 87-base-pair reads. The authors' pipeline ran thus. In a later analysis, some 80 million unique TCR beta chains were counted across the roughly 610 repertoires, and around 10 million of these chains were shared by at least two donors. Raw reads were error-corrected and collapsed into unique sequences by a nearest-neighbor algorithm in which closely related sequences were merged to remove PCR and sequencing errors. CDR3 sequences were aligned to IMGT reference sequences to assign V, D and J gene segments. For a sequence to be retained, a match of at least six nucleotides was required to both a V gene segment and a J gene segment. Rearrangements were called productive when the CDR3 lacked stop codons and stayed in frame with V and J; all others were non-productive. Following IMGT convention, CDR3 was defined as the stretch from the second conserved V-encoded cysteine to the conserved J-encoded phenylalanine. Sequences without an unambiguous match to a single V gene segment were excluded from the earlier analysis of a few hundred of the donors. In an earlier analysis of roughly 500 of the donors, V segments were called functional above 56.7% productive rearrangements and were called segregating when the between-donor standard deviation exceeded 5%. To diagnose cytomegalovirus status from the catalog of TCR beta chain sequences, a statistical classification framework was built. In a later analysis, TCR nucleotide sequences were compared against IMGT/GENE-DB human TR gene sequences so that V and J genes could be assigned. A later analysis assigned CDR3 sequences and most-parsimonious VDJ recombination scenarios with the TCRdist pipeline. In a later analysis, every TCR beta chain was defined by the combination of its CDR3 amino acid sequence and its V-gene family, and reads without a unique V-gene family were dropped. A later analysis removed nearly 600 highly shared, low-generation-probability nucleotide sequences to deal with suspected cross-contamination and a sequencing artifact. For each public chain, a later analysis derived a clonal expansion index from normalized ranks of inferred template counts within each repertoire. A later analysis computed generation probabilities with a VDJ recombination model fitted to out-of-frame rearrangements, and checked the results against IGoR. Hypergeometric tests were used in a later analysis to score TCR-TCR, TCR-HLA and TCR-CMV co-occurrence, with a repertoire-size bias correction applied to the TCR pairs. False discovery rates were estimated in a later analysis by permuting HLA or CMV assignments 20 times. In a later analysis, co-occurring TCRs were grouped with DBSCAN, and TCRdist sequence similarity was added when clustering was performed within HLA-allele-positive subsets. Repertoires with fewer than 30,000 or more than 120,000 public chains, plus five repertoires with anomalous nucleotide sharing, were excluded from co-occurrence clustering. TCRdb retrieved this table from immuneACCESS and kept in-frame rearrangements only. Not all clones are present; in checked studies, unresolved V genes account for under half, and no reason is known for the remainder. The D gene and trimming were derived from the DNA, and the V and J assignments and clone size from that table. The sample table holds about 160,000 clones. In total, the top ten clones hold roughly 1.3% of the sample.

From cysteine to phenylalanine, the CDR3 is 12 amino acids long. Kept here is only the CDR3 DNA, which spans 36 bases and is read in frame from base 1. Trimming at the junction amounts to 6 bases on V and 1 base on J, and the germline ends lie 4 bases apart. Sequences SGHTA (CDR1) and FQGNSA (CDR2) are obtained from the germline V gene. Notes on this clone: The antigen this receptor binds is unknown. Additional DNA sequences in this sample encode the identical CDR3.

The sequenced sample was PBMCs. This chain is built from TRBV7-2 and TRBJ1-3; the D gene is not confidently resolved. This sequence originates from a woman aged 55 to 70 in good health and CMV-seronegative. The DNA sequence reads TGTGCCAGCAGTCTTTCTGGAAACACCATATATTTT. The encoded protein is CASSLSGNTIYF. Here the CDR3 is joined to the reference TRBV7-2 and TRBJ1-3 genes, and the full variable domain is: GAGVSQSPSNKVTEKGKDVELRCDPISGHTALYWYRQSLGQGLEFLIYFQGNSAPDKSGLPSDRFSAERTGGSVSTLTIQRTQQEDSAVYLCASSLSGNTIYFGEGSWLTVV.